This T cell receptor beta chain was captured in a study of T-cell reconstitution after alpha-beta-depleted transplantation in children. TCRbeta library construction was performed incorporating unique molecular identifiers. Each CDR3 protein gets one entry after TCRdb re-called the PCR reads with MiXCR. The data contain approximately 650,000 distinct CDR3 sequences, about an eighth of them singletons. Germline trimming cut 1 base from V and 3 bases from J; bases unmatched to any gene: 1. The CDR3 loop spans 15 amino acids. Germline lookup yields CDR1 MNHNS and CDR2 SASEGT. Study-wide findings and caveats: After transplant, at about two months, alpha-beta T cells were reportedly derived from several hundred expanded graft clones. Some patients' high day-60 TCRbeta diversity was traced to surviving recipient T cells and thymic progenitors.

This clonotype has just a few counts. Its antigen is not identified. The origin of this receptor is a girl aged 2 to 9 with congenital amegakaryocytic thrombocytopenia, due to receive a stem cell transplant. J is TRBJ1-1 and V is TRBV6-1; 11 bases are shared with TRBD1. Sample: PBMCs, taken before TCRalphabeta/CD19-depleted stem cell transplant. CDR3 sequence: CASSEGTGGHTEAFF. For the CDR3, the DNA is TGTGCCAGCAGTGAAGGGACAGGGGGCCACACTGAAGCTTTCTTT.